Listed below are T cell receptor beta chains from one sample, sequenced in a study of OX40 agonist ivuxolimab in advanced cancers. The repertoire was sequenced with immunoSEQ multiplex PCR; TCRdb's copy has only in-frame clones and lacks some. The repertoire has some 95,000 clones, roughly 88% of them found once; the top ten carry 3.5% to 4.5%. The sequencing used CD4+ or CD8+ T cells sorted from blood, collected in a trial of the OX40 agonist ivuxolimab. These receptors were taken from an adult with an advanced solid tumor such as melanoma, head and neck, liver or kidney cancer. Both conserved end residues are part of each CDR3. Fields, in order: CDR3 protein, CDR3 DNA, clone size, J gene, D gene, V gene, CDR3 length. A D gene is named only where the DNA matches it firmly. Size values are once, few and many counts, or a class for expanded clones, and some rows have none.

CDR3: CASSSTSGRASTDTQYF
DNA: TGTGCCAGCAGCTCAACTAGCGGGAGGGCTAGCACAGATACGCAGTATTTT
size: NA
J: TRBJ2-3
D: TRBD2
V: TRBV7-2
length: 17

CDR3: CASSVVTDTQYF
DNA: TGCGCCAGCAGCGTGGTCACAGATACGCAGTATTTT
size: NA
J: TRBJ2-3
D: NA
V: TRBV5-1
length: 12

CDR3: CASSAVQGSGSEANVLTF
DNA: TGTGCCAGCAGCGCCGTTCAGGGCAGCGGGTCTGAGGCCAACGTCCTGACTTTC
size: NA
J: TRBJ2-6
D: NA
V: TRBV7-9
length: 18

CDR3: CASSSPFPPYEQYF
DNA: TGTGCCAGCAGTTCTCCCTTCCCACCGTACGAGCAGTACTTC
size: NA
J: TRBJ2-7
D: NA
V: TRBV7-9
length: 14

CDR3: CASSQELGTGGSGYTF
DNA: TGTGCCAGCAGCCAAGAACTAGGGACAGGGGGCTCTGGCTACACCTTT
size: NA
J: TRBJ1-2
D: TRBD1
V: TRBV7-8
length: 16

CDR3: CSVLTDTYEQYF
DNA: TGCAGCGTACTGACAGACACCTACGAGCAGTACTTC
size: once
J: TRBJ2-7
D: NA
V: TRBV29-1
length: 12

CDR3: CASSYDRGGTYEQYF
DNA: TGTGCCAGCAGTTACGACAGGGGGGGCACCTACGAGCAGTACTTC
size: NA
J: TRBJ2-7
D: TRBD1
V: TRBV6-5
length: 15

CDR3: CASSPIRDYEQYF
DNA: TGTGCCAGCTCACCAATTAGGGATTACGAGCAGTACTTC
size: NA
J: TRBJ2-7
D: NA
V: TRBV18
length: 13

CDR3: CASSLVGPTYEQYF
DNA: TGTGCCAGCAGCTTAGTGGGCCCCACCTACGAGCAGTACTTC
size: NA
J: TRBJ2-7
D: NA
V: TRBV7-2
length: 14

CDR3: CASSLGSIYGYTF
DNA: TGTGCCAGCAGTTTAGGATCTATATATGGCTACACCTTC
size: NA
J: TRBJ1-2
D: NA
V: TRBV6-5
length: 13

CDR3: CASSLRSNTGELFF
DNA: TGTGCCAGCAGCTTGCGATCGAACACCGGGGAGCTGTTTTTT
size: NA
J: TRBJ2-2
D: NA
V: TRBV5-4
length: 14

CDR3: CASSPAAGFGTEAFF
DNA: TGCGCCAGCAGCCCCGCGGCGGGGTTCGGCACTGAAGCTTTCTTT
size: NA
J: TRBJ1-1
D: NA
V: TRBV4-3
length: 15

CDR3: CASSLIWGAEETQYF
DNA: TGTGCCAGCAGCTTGATTTGGGGGGCGGAGGAGACCCAGTACTTC
size: NA
J: TRBJ2-5
D: NA
V: TRBV5-6
length: 15

CDR3: CASSQEILSSIDNEQFF
DNA: TGTGCCAGCAGCCAAGAAATTCTCTCAAGTATTGACAATGAGCAGTTCTTC
size: NA
J: TRBJ2-1
D: NA
V: TRBV4-2
length: 17

CDR3: CASSTEKGGVWETQYF
DNA: TGTGCCAGCAGCACCGAAAAGGGGGGGGTGTGGGAGACCCAGTACTTC
size: few
J: TRBJ2-5
D: NA
V: TRBV5-8
length: 16

CDR3: CASRPRHGKWNQPQHF
DNA: TGTGCCAGCAGACCTAGACACGGAAAATGGAATCAGCCCCAGCATTTT
size: NA
J: TRBJ1-5
D: NA
V: TRBV28
length: 16

CDR3: CACPGTLENYGYTF
DNA: TGTGCATGCCCCGGGACATTGGAAAATTATGGCTACACCTTC
size: NA
J: TRBJ1-2
D: NA
V: TRBV30
length: 14

CDR3: CASSYSPSGSNKYF
DNA: TGTGCCAGCAGTTACTCGCCTAGCGGGAGTAATAAGTACTTC
size: NA
J: TRBJ2-7
D: TRBD2
V: TRBV6-6
length: 14

CDR3: CASSYSLGSYEQYF
DNA: TGTGCCAGCAGTTACTCGCTCGGGAGCTACGAGCAGTACTTC
size: NA
J: TRBJ2-7
D: NA
V: TRBV6-5
length: 14

CDR3: CASSYAFGREKNEQFF
DNA: TGTGCCAGCAGTTACGCGTTCGGGCGGGAGAAAAATGAGCAGTTCTTC
size: NA
J: TRBJ2-1
D: TRBD2
V: TRBV6-5
length: 16

CDR3: CASSWDRLQGYTF
DNA: TGTGCCAGCAGTTGGGACAGGTTACAGGGCTACACCTTC
size: NA
J: TRBJ1-2
D: TRBD1
V: TRBV6-6
length: 13

CDR3: CASSPGQGLRETQYF
DNA: TGTGCCAGCAGCCCTGGACAGGGACTGAGAGAGACCCAGTACTTC
size: NA
J: TRBJ2-5
D: TRBD1
V: TRBV7-2
length: 15

CDR3: CASSQVGWELSSYEQYF
DNA: TGCGCCAGCAGCCAGGTAGGCTGGGAACTGAGCTCCTACGAGCAGTACTTC
size: NA
J: TRBJ2-7
D: NA
V: TRBV23-1
length: 17

CDR3: CASSLTGETYEQYF
DNA: TGCGCCAGCAGCTTGACGGGGGAGACCTACGAGCAGTACTTC
size: few
J: TRBJ2-7
D: NA
V: TRBV5-1
length: 14

CDR3: CASSGVTGMYQETQYF
DNA: TGTGCCAGCAGCGGGGTGACAGGGATGTACCAAGAGACCCAGTACTTC
size: NA
J: TRBJ2-5
D: TRBD1
V: TRBV5-6
length: 16

CDR3: CASSAHRQGTNYGYTF
DNA: TGTGCCAGTAGTGCACATAGACAGGGGACTAACTATGGCTACACCTTC
size: NA
J: TRBJ1-2
D: TRBD1
V: TRBV19
length: 16

CDR3: CASSLGSSSNEQFF
DNA: TGTGCCAGCAGTTTGGGGAGTTCCAGCAATGAGCAGTTCTTC
size: NA
J: TRBJ2-1
D: NA
V: TRBV28
length: 14

CDR3: CASSPDSGANVLTF
DNA: TGTGCCAGCAGTCCGGACTCTGGGGCCAACGTCCTGACTTTC
size: NA
J: TRBJ2-6
D: NA
V: TRBV6-4
length: 14

CDR3: CASSQYLSGTSGSYNEQFF
DNA: TGCGCCAGCAGCCAATACCTCTCTGGGACTAGCGGGAGCTACAATGAGCAGTTCTTC
size: NA
J: TRBJ2-1
D: TRBD2
V: TRBV4-3
length: 19

CDR3: CASSLDLANYGYTF
DNA: TGTGCCAGCAGCTTAGACCTAGCTAACTATGGCTACACCTTC
size: NA
J: TRBJ1-2
D: NA
V: TRBV5-4
length: 14

CDR3: CASSPYGTGPLYEQYF
DNA: TGTGCCAGCAGCCCCTACGGAACAGGGCCTTTATACGAGCAGTACTTC
size: NA
J: TRBJ2-7
D: NA
V: TRBV14
length: 16

CDR3: CASSVGDREGVEQYF
DNA: TGTGCCAGCAGCGTAGGGGACAGGGAGGGGGTGGAGCAGTACTTC
size: NA
J: TRBJ2-7
D: TRBD1
V: TRBV28
length: 15

CDR3: CASTTPSRASGRDEQFF
DNA: TGTGCCAGTACCACCCCATCTCGGGCTAGCGGGAGGGACGAGCAGTTCTTC
size: NA
J: TRBJ2-1
D: TRBD2
V: TRBV19
length: 17

CDR3: CASSLGLAGSVAKNIQYF
DNA: TGTGCCAGCAGCTTGGGACTAGCGGGCTCTGTAGCCAAAAACATTCAGTACTTC
size: NA
J: TRBJ2-4
D: TRBD2
V: TRBV7-2
length: 18

CDR3: CASSLGRGGIYNEQFF
DNA: TGTGCCAGCAGCTTAGGACGAGGTGGGATTTACAATGAGCAGTTCTTC
size: NA
J: TRBJ2-1
D: NA
V: TRBV13
length: 16